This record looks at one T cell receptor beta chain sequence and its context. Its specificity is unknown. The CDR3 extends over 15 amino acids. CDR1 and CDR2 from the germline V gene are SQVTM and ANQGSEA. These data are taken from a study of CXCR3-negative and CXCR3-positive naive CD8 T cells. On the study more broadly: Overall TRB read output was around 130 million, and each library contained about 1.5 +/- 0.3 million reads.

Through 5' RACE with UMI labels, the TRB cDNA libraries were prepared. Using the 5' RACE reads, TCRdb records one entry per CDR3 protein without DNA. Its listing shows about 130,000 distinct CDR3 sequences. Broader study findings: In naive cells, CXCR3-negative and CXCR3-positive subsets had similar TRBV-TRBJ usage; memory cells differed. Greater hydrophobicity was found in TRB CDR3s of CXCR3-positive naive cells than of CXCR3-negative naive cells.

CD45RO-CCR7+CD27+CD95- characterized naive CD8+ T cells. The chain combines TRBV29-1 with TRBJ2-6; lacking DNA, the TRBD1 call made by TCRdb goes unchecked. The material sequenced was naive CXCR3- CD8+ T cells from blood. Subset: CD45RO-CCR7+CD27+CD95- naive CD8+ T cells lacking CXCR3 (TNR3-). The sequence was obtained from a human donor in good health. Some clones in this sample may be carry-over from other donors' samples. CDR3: CSAQGAPTGANVLTF.